The clone carrying this T cell receptor (beta chain) was found once. The data belong to a study of blood T cell repertoires in COVID-19. Study-wide context: Sample material is recorded as cDNA or gDNA derived from T cells, B-cell-depleted T cells, or PBMCs.

Sequenced by immunoSEQ multiplex PCR; TCRdb stores in-frame clones only, minus some. This repertoire shows approximately 270,000 clones, more than 70% found once; its top ten account for roughly 6%. The CDR3 covers 13 residues. V was clipped by 4 bases and J by 8 bases; unmatched bases: 6. Germline V lookup: CDR1 SQVTM, CDR2 ANQGSEA. The sequence came from a woman aged 25-40 years with COVID-19, enrolled during active disease. The specimen was peripheral blood. V and J are TRBV29-1 and TRBJ2-1; TRBD2 matches at 9 bases. The CDR3 bases are TGCAGCGTTGTAGCGGGAGCAACCCATGAGCAGTTCTTC. Encoded protein: CSVVAGATHEQFF.